The rows below give T cell receptor beta chains drawn from one sample of a study of radiation and T cells in renal cell carcinoma. Sequencing was performed with immunoSEQ multiplex PCR; in TCRdb, only in-frame clones are kept and a portion is missing. This sample carries 100,000 or so clones, 80% to 90% of them seen once, and the ten largest clones take less than 10%. The material sequenced was blood, taken from a patient whose treatment included radiotherapy and nephrectomy. These receptors were taken from a man between 45 and 60 years old with renal cell carcinoma. Each CDR3 is given without its conserved first and last residue. The order of the fields is V gene, D gene, J gene, CDR3 protein. A D gene is named only where the DNA matches it firmly.

v_gene: TRBV6-5; d_gene: TRBD2; j_gene: TRBJ2-2; CDR3aa: ASGRDGELF
v_gene: TRBV10-3; d_gene: TRBD2; j_gene: TRBJ2-2; CDR3aa: AISGTSRDTGELF
v_gene: TRBV7-6; d_gene: NA; j_gene: TRBJ1-1; CDR3aa: ASSLEAGRRTEAF
v_gene: TRBV18; d_gene: NA; j_gene: TRBJ1-2; CDR3aa: ASSATETNYGYT
v_gene: TRBV28; d_gene: TRBD1; j_gene: TRBJ1-5; CDR3aa: ASREEDRGDNQPQH
v_gene: TRBV19; d_gene: NA; j_gene: TRBJ1-5; CDR3aa: ASSIWGFQPQH
v_gene: TRBV2; d_gene: NA; j_gene: TRBJ1-1; CDR3aa: ASEGHKNTEAF
v_gene: TRBV27; d_gene: TRBD1; j_gene: TRBJ1-2; CDR3aa: ASSWGQDYGYT
v_gene: TRBV28; d_gene: TRBD1; j_gene: TRBJ1-3; CDR3aa: ASRTPGQGRNTIY
v_gene: TRBV30; d_gene: NA; j_gene: TRBJ2-7; CDR3aa: AVGQTYEQY
v_gene: TRBV20-1; d_gene: NA; j_gene: TRBJ1-1; CDR3aa: SASRVDEAF
v_gene: TRBV28; d_gene: TRBD1; j_gene: TRBJ1-5; CDR3aa: ASRPRDRGRIQPQH
v_gene: TRBV18; d_gene: TRBD1; j_gene: TRBJ2-7; CDR3aa: ASGETGSSYEQY
v_gene: TRBV27; d_gene: NA; j_gene: TRBJ1-1; CDR3aa: ASSFGGYSVTEAF
v_gene: TRBV9; d_gene: NA; j_gene: TRBJ2-1; CDR3aa: ASSAGLGSISYEQF
v_gene: TRBV6-5; d_gene: TRBD2; j_gene: NA; CDR3aa: ASSLAGASYEQY
v_gene: TRBV7-6; d_gene: NA; j_gene: TRBJ2-2; CDR3aa: ASSPRAVNTGELF
v_gene: TRBV4-1; d_gene: NA; j_gene: TRBJ2-1; CDR3aa: ASSQVFVAETYNEQF
v_gene: TRBV9; d_gene: TRBD2; j_gene: TRBJ2-5; CDR3aa: ASSGGYETQY
v_gene: TRBV2; d_gene: NA; j_gene: TRBJ2-3; CDR3aa: ASSQGLSDTQY
v_gene: TRBV7-9; d_gene: TRBD1; j_gene: TRBJ1-2; CDR3aa: ASSLAGGSGYT
v_gene: TRBV5-1; d_gene: NA; j_gene: TRBJ1-6; CDR3aa: ASSLGPDNSPLH
v_gene: TRBV30; d_gene: TRBD2; j_gene: TRBJ2-2; CDR3aa: AWAAGGVPGELF
v_gene: TRBV7-2; d_gene: NA; j_gene: TRBJ1-6; CDR3aa: ASSLDSGNSPLH
v_gene: TRBV5-1; d_gene: NA; j_gene: TRBJ2-3; CDR3aa: ASSFTGTITDTQY
v_gene: TRBV4-2; d_gene: NA; j_gene: TRBJ1-5; CDR3aa: ASSQESLYQPQH
v_gene: TRBV28; d_gene: NA; j_gene: TRBJ1-1; CDR3aa: ATLTGARTEAF
v_gene: TRBV5-8; d_gene: NA; j_gene: TRBJ1-4; CDR3aa: ASSHDRGPTNEKLF
v_gene: TRBV5-1; d_gene: NA; j_gene: TRBJ2-1; CDR3aa: ASIGPDEQF
v_gene: TRBV28; d_gene: NA; j_gene: TRBJ2-7; CDR3aa: ASSLHRIYEQY
v_gene: TRBV29-1; d_gene: TRBD1; j_gene: TRBJ1-1; CDR3aa: SVTGGELVNTEAF
v_gene: TRBV7-9; d_gene: NA; j_gene: TRBJ1-6; CDR3aa: ASSRQDGDNSPLH
v_gene: TRBV5-1; d_gene: TRBD2; j_gene: TRBJ2-5; CDR3aa: ASSLSLAGQETQY
v_gene: TRBV4-1; d_gene: NA; j_gene: TRBJ2-2; CDR3aa: ASTRGFPSTGELF
v_gene: TRBV10-3; d_gene: NA; j_gene: TRBJ2-3; CDR3aa: AISESGAGNILRATDTQY
v_gene: TRBV4-2; d_gene: TRBD2; j_gene: TRBJ2-5; CDR3aa: ASSQGLSVAGEETQY
v_gene: TRBV5-1; d_gene: TRBD2; j_gene: TRBJ2-5; CDR3aa: ASSLTSGGVQETQY
v_gene: TRBV27; d_gene: NA; j_gene: TRBJ1-1; CDR3aa: ASSFIVNTEAF
v_gene: TRBV5-1; d_gene: NA; j_gene: TRBJ2-5; CDR3aa: ASSGTPQETQY
v_gene: TRBV6-5; d_gene: NA; j_gene: TRBJ2-1; CDR3aa: ASSYRDTDNEQF
v_gene: TRBV7-2; d_gene: NA; j_gene: TRBJ1-5; CDR3aa: ASSSRSTSNQPQH
v_gene: TRBV19; d_gene: NA; j_gene: TRBJ1-2; CDR3aa: ASSIRGQKDSYGYT
v_gene: TRBV7-9; d_gene: NA; j_gene: TRBJ1-1; CDR3aa: ASRSWNTEAF
v_gene: TRBV14; d_gene: TRBD1; j_gene: TRBJ1-2; CDR3aa: ASSLGQVWGYT
v_gene: TRBV4-1; d_gene: NA; j_gene: TRBJ1-3; CDR3aa: ASSQDHPGDSFSGNTIY
v_gene: TRBV7-2; d_gene: TRBD2; j_gene: TRBJ2-7; CDR3aa: ASSSGLAGYEQY
v_gene: TRBV18; d_gene: TRBD1; j_gene: TRBJ1-4; CDR3aa: ASYRAQGDEKLF
v_gene: TRBV7-2; d_gene: TRBD2; j_gene: TRBJ2-3; CDR3aa: ASSRTSGGSWGDTQY
v_gene: TRBV7-2; d_gene: TRBD1; j_gene: TRBJ1-1; CDR3aa: ASSSHTGQGGTEAF
v_gene: TRBV5-1; d_gene: TRBD2; j_gene: TRBJ2-7; CDR3aa: ASSNTGTNYEQY
v_gene: TRBV30; d_gene: NA; j_gene: TRBJ2-1; CDR3aa: AWGGRDYSYNEQF